Listed below are T cell receptor beta chains from one sample, sequenced in a study of shared clonotypes between healthy human individuals. Using immunoSEQ multiplex PCR, the repertoire was profiled, and TCRdb retains in-frame clones only, with some absent. Of just over 2,000,000 clones in the sample, approximately 95% were seen once. What was sequenced was naive CD4+ T cells sorted from blood. The receptors were sampled from a young man in good health. Both conserved end residues are part of each CDR3. D genes are given only for firm matches. Clone size appears in some rows only: once, few, many, or a class for an expanded clone.

J | D | size | V | DNA | CDR3
TRBJ2-3 | NA | NA | TRBV11-2 | TGTGCCAGCAGCTTGCTCACAGGGATCCCAGATACGCAGTATTTT | CASSLLTGIPDTQYF
TRBJ1-1 | NA | NA | TRBV28 | TGTGCCAGCAGCCAAAATTTGGGGGCTTTCTTT | CASSQNLGAFF
TRBJ1-3 | NA | NA | TRBV29-1 | TGCAGCGTTGCGAACCCCCAGGGAAACACCATATATTTT | CSVANPQGNTIYF
TRBJ2-3 | TRBD2 | NA | TRBV6-5 | TGTGCCAGCAGTTACTCGTTAGCGGGGGGCACAGATACGCAGTATTTT | CASSYSLAGGTDTQYF
TRBJ1-3 | NA | NA | TRBV6-1 | TGTGCCAGCAGGCGTCAGGGGCCTGGAAACACCATATATTTT | CASRRQGPGNTIYF
TRBJ2-3 | TRBD1 | NA | TRBV10-3 | TGTGCCATCAGTCCCCGGACAGGGGACATCCGAGATACGCAGTATTTT | CAISPRTGDIRDTQYF
TRBJ2-3 | NA | NA | TRBV9 | TGTGCCAGCAGCCCTTCGGCGGGCGATACGCAGTATTTT | CASSPSAGDTQYF
TRBJ2-1 | NA | NA | TRBV20-1 | TGCAGTGCTAGCGGGCAGTTCTTC | CSASGQFF
TRBJ2-7 | TRBD2 | NA | TRBV19 | TGTGCCAGTATCCCCCCGGGGGGTTACGAGCAGTACTTC | CASIPPGGYEQYF
TRBJ2-6 | NA | NA | TRBV5-1 | TGCGCCAGCAGCTTGGCAGACTCGACTGGGGCCAACGTCCTGACTTTC | CASSLADSTGANVLTF
TRBJ2-1 | NA | NA | TRBV7-8 | TGTGCCAGCAGCTACGGGCGGGACCTTTACACTTACAATGAGCAGTTCTTC | CASSYGRDLYTYNEQFF
TRBJ2-7 | TRBD2 | NA | TRBV2 | TGTGCCAGCAGTGAAATTAGGGAGGGCGAGCAGTACTTC | CASSEIREGEQYF
TRBJ2-7 | TRBD1 | NA | TRBV5-4 | TGTGCCAGCAGCTTGGTGCAGGGGGCGACCGAGCAGTACTTC | CASSLVQGATEQYF
TRBJ1-2 | NA | once | TRBV30 | TGTGCCCTGGGGTGGGGAAGCTATGGCTACACCTTC | CALGWGSYGYTF
TRBJ1-1 | NA | NA | TRBV28 | TGTGCCAGCAGTACCCCCAGGTCCGACACTGAAGCTTTCTTT | CASSTPRSDTEAFF
TRBJ2-6 | NA | NA | TRBV4-2 | TGTGCCAGCAGCCAAGTGGGGGCAGGGGACCTGTCCGGGGCCAACGTCCTGACTTTC | CASSQVGAGDLSGANVLTF
TRBJ2-2 | TRBD2 | NA | TRBV9 | TGTGCCAGCAGCGTAGGGACTAGCGGGAGTAACGGGGAGCTGTTTTTT | CASSVGTSGSNGELFF
TRBJ2-3 | NA | NA | TRBV5-1 | TGCGCCAGCAGCGAACAGGGGACTAGCACAGATACGCAGTATTTT | CASSEQGTSTDTQYF
TRBJ1-5 | NA | NA | TRBV6-1 | TGTGCCAGCCGTCCCGGACAGAGTAGCAATCAGCCCCAGCATTTT | CASRPGQSSNQPQHF
TRBJ2-7 | TRBD2 | NA | TRBV6-1 | TGTGCCAGCAGTGGTAGCGGGCCGCCCTACGAGCAGTACTTC | CASSGSGPPYEQYF
TRBJ2-3 | NA | once | TRBV10-3 | TGTGCCATCAGTGAGTGGGGTCCTCGAGATACGCAGTATTTT | CAISEWGPRDTQYF
TRBJ2-2 | NA | NA | TRBV5-1 | TGCGCCAGCAGCTTGGTCCAGAGTTCGAACACCGGGGAGCTGTTTTTT | CASSLVQSSNTGELFF
TRBJ2-1 | NA | once | TRBV2 | TGTGCCAGCAGTGAAACCCCTACCAGCGGCTCCTACAATGAGCAGTTCTTC | CASSETPTSGSYNEQFF
TRBJ1-2 | NA | NA | TRBV18 | TGTGCCAGCTCACCAATGAAGGGGGACTATGGCTACACCTTC | CASSPMKGDYGYTF
TRBJ1-4 | NA | NA | TRBV2 | TGTGCCAGCAGTGGGAATGGACAGCCTAATGAAAAACTGTTTTTT | CASSGNGQPNEKLFF
TRBJ2-1 | TRBD1 | NA | TRBV15 | TGTGCCACCAGCAGAGACGCAACAGGGGCACCTTACAATGAGCAGTTCTTC | CATSRDATGAPYNEQFF
TRBJ1-2 | NA | NA | TRBV27 | TGTGCCAGCAGTCGTATGGCGGGGATCAACTATGGCTACACCTTC | CASSRMAGINYGYTF
TRBJ1-2 | TRBD1 | NA | TRBV19 | TGTGCCAGTGCCGAGATAGGGGGCGCAGAAGGCTACACCTTC | CASAEIGGAEGYTF
TRBJ1-4 | NA | once | TRBV27 | TGTGCCAGCAGTTCCCGAGCGGCCCAGGGAAAACTGTTTTTT | CASSSRAAQGKLFF
TRBJ2-2 | NA | NA | TRBV7-9 | TGTGCCAGCACCCCAGGGGTTTCGTCCGGGGAGCTGTTTTTT | CASTPGVSSGELFF
TRBJ1-5 | NA | NA | TRBV2 | TGTGCCAGCAGTGAAGCGCGAGCAGTCTATAGCAATCAGCCCCAGCATTTT | CASSEARAVYSNQPQHF
TRBJ1-2 | NA | NA | TRBV5-1 | TGCGCCAGCAGCTTGGCCGAGGGTGCCTATGGCTACACCTTC | CASSLAEGAYGYTF
TRBJ1-5 | TRBD1 | NA | TRBV5-6 | TGTGCCAGCAGCTTGGGGACAGGGATCAAGCCCCAGCATTTT | CASSLGTGIKPQHF
TRBJ1-4 | NA | NA | TRBV7-6 | TGTGCCAGCAGCTTTGGACATAGTGAAAAACTGTTTTTT | CASSFGHSEKLFF
TRBJ1-5 | TRBD1 | NA | TRBV11-3 | TGTGCCAGCAGCTCAAATAGACAGGGATGGGTCCCTAATCAGCCCCAGCATTTT | CASSSNRQGWVPNQPQHF
TRBJ1-6 | NA | NA | TRBV6-5 | TGTGCCAGCAAGGGGGGCAGTCGATCACCCCTCCACTTT | CASKGGSRSPLHF
TRBJ1-2 | NA | NA | TRBV7-2 | TGTGCCAGCAGCTTAGCGCTTAACAACTATGGCTACACCTTC | CASSLALNNYGYTF
TRBJ2-3 | NA | NA | TRBV6-5 | TGTGCCAGCAGTTTGATTCAGAGCACTGGCACAGATACGCAGTATTTT | CASSLIQSTGTDTQYF
TRBJ2-7 | TRBD2 | NA | TRBV6-6 | TGTGCCAGCAGTTCCCGACTAGCGGTACCATACGAGCAGTACTTC | CASSSRLAVPYEQYF
TRBJ1-2 | NA | NA | TRBV2 | TGTGCCAGCAGTGATCTTAACTATGGCTACACCTTC | CASSDLNYGYTF